This TCR beta chain came from a study of cytomegalovirus exposure and HLA in healthy donors. Findings and caveats of the study: Cytomegalovirus association was listed for around 170 TCR beta chains.

Turning to this clone: Its antigen is undetermined.

The study ran its PCR with 60 Vbeta and 13 Jbeta primers. TCRdb keeps only in-frame clones here, not all; method: immunoSEQ multiplex PCR. The top ten clones hold approximately 1.4% of a sample with under 200,000 clones, roughly 82% of them seen once. Germline-derived CDR1 and CDR2 are MNHEY and SVGAGI. This CDR3 region has 14 residues. Deletions cut 5 bases from V and 2 bases from J, with 12 bases between. J is TRBJ1-1 and V is TRBV6-5; no clear D. Sequences were obtained from PBMCs. This TCR derives from a girl between 5 and 17 years old in good health and CMV-seropositive. Written as DNA, the CDR3 is TGTGCCAGCAGTCGTCATTACAGAAACACTGAAGCTTTCTTT. Its protein is CASSRHYRNTEAFF.